This is a list of T cell receptor beta chains from one sample in a study of shared clonotypes between healthy human individuals. Libraries were prepared by immunoSEQ multiplex PCR; TCRdb keeps only in-frame clonotypes and omits some of them. The sample has around 700,000 clones, 60% to 75% seen once. The specimen was memory CD4+ T cells sorted from blood. Receptor source: a woman aged 25 to 39 in good health. The CDR3 runs from the conserved cysteine through the conserved F or W. Each record gives: CDR3 DNA, CDR3 protein, J gene, D gene, V gene, clone size. The D gene is left open where the match is weak. Some rows mark clone size as missing; the rest say once, few, many or name a class of expanded clone.

TGTGCCAGCACCTTCAGGGCCCCAGGGGAGCAGTACTTC | CASTFRAPGEQYF | TRBJ2-7 | . | TRBV2 | few
TGTGCCATCGCCGACAGGGGAAGCAATCAGCCCCAGCATTTT | CAIADRGSNQPQHF | TRBJ1-5 | TRBD1 | TRBV6-1 | .
TGTGCCAGCAGCTCAGACGCTGAAGCTTTCTTT | CASSSDAEAFF | TRBJ1-1 | . | TRBV5-6 | few
TGTGCCTGGAGGCTATATGAAAAACTGTTTTTT | CAWRLYEKLFF | TRBJ1-4 | . | TRBV30 | .
TGTGCCAGCAGCTTAGCTAAGGGACTAGCTGTCGATGAGCAGTTCTTC | CASSLAKGLAVDEQFF | TRBJ2-1 | TRBD2 | TRBV11-1 | .
TGTGCCAGCAGTTCCCATGGGACAGGGGGAACCGGGGAGCTGTTTTTT | CASSSHGTGGTGELFF | TRBJ2-2 | TRBD1 | TRBV27 | few
TGTGCCAGCAGTCCAACTATGAGCTCCTACAATGAGCAGTTCTTC | CASSPTMSSYNEQFF | TRBJ2-1 | . | TRBV27 | few
TGTGCCAGCAGGCTGGGCGGGACAGGGGCAGATACGCAGTATTTT | CASRLGGTGADTQYF | TRBJ2-3 | TRBD1 | TRBV7-2 | .
TGTGCCATCATTCGACAGGGGGATACTGAAGCTTTCTTT | CAIIRQGDTEAFF | TRBJ1-1 | TRBD1 | TRBV10-3 | .
TGTGCCAGCTCACCACACAGAACAGGCGGGGAGCTGTTTTTT | CASSPHRTGGELFF | TRBJ2-2 | . | TRBV18 | .
TGCGCCAGCAGCCAACAGGGGGCCCTTCCTTACGAGCAGTACTTC | CASSQQGALPYEQYF | TRBJ2-7 | TRBD1 | TRBV4-1 | few
TGTGCCAGCAGCCGGGACAGCTACAATGAGCAGTTCTTC | CASSRDSYNEQFF | TRBJ2-1 | TRBD1 | TRBV14 | .
TGCGCCAGCAGCTTTTCTGCCGGGGCCAACGTCCTGACTTTC | CASSFSAGANVLTF | TRBJ2-6 | . | TRBV5-1 | .
TGCAGCGTCCATTTTCCACGGGGGGAGACCCAGTACTTC | CSVHFPRGETQYF | TRBJ2-5 | . | TRBV29-1 | .
TGTGCCAGCAGTTCTGCGGGACAGGGGAACACTGAAGCTTTCTTT | CASSSAGQGNTEAFF | TRBJ1-1 | TRBD1 | TRBV28 | .
TGTGCCAGCTCACGCCAGTTGGGAGGGTCGAACACTGAAGCTTTCTTT | CASSRQLGGSNTEAFF | TRBJ1-1 | . | TRBV18 | .
TGCGCCAGCAGCCCGACAGGGACGGGCACTGAAGCTTTCTTT | CASSPTGTGTEAFF | TRBJ1-1 | TRBD1 | TRBV5-1 | few
TGTGCCAGCAGTTTAAAACAGGGGGCCTACGAGCAGTACTTC | CASSLKQGAYEQYF | TRBJ2-7 | TRBD1 | TRBV27 | .
TGTGCCAGCAGCACCGGGACCTACAATGAGCAGTTCTTC | CASSTGTYNEQFF | TRBJ2-1 | . | TRBV11-2 | many
TGTGCCAGCAGCCTCGGACTAGCGGGAGGGCCGGAGAATGAGCAGTTCTTC | CASSLGLAGGPENEQFF | TRBJ2-1 | TRBD2 | TRBV7-2 | .
TGTGCCAGCAGCGCGAAAAGATCCGGGACAGGGGGACAAGAGACCCAGTACTTC | CASSAKRSGTGGQETQYF | TRBJ2-5 | TRBD1 | TRBV7-3 | .
TGTGCCAGCAGCTTGGAGAACACTGAAGCTTTCTTT | CASSLENTEAFF | TRBJ1-1 | . | TRBV7-9 | few
TGTGCCAGCAGAGACAGGCCACGTGGGACTGAAGCTTTCTTT | CASRDRPRGTEAFF | TRBJ1-1 | . | TRBV6-1 | .
TGTGCCAGCAGCCATCCCTGGAGGGGGCTAGTTGAGACCCAGTACTTC | CASSHPWRGLVETQYF | TRBJ2-5 | . | TRBV14 | once
TGTGCCAGCAGCCGACTAGCGGGAGGGGCGAGCTCCTACAATGAGCAGTTCTTC | CASSRLAGGASSYNEQFF | TRBJ2-1 | TRBD2 | TRBV27 | .
TGTGCCAGCAGCGTTGGGGTGGCCGCTCAAGAGACCCAGTACTTC | CASSVGVAAQETQYF | TRBJ2-5 | . | TRBV9 | .
TGCGCCAGCAGCCAAGAGGGGGCGCTGAGAGCTTTCTTT | CASSQEGALRAFF | TRBJ1-1 | . | TRBV4-1 | .
TGTGCCACCAGCAGAGGGGGGGGCTTAGGAACTGAAGCTTTCTTT | CATSRGGGLGTEAFF | TRBJ1-1 | . | TRBV15 | .
TGTGCCAGCAGCTTAGGGTCGGGAAAGGCTCGCGGGAGGACCGGGGAGCTGTTTTTT | CASSLGSGKARGRTGELFF | TRBJ2-2 | TRBD2 | TRBV7-9 | .
TGTGCCAGCAGTGAAGCATATCAGGGGCGAGGTGAAAAACTGTTTTTT | CASSEAYQGRGEKLFF | TRBJ1-4 | . | TRBV2 | .
TGTGCCAGCAGCGTAGCTACTAGCGGGACGAATGGGGAGCAGTTCTTC | CASSVATSGTNGEQFF | TRBJ2-1 | TRBD2 | TRBV9 | few
TGTGCCAGCAGCTTAAGTACCAGGGCTGGGGCCAACGTCCTGACTTTC | CASSLSTRAGANVLTF | TRBJ2-6 | . | TRBV7-8 | .
TGCGCCAGCAGCGCTACAGGGAAAGGCTCCTACAATGAGCAGTTCTTC | CASSATGKGSYNEQFF | TRBJ2-1 | . | TRBV4-1 | .
TGTGCCAGCAGCTTGTATGTGAACACCGGGGAGCTGTTTTTT | CASSLYVNTGELFF | TRBJ2-2 | . | TRBV5-4 | few
TGTGCCAGCAGCCAGGCGGGGGGGCGCGGGATGAGAACCGGGGAGCTGTTTTTT | CASSQAGGRGMRTGELFF | TRBJ2-2 | TRBD2 | TRBV4-2 | .
TGTGCCAGCAGCAAAGGGGGCGCCTACACCTTC | CASSKGGAYTF | TRBJ1-2 | TRBD1 | TRBV27 | .